Presented here are 8 T cell receptor beta chains from one specimen sequenced in a study of control samples from healthy donors and cancer patients. Libraries were prepared by immunoSEQ multiplex PCR; TCRdb keeps only in-frame clonotypes and omits some of them. The sample contains roughly 50,000 clones, approximately 90% of which appear only once. Sequenced input: PBMCs. The source of these receptors is a man younger than 40 with colorectal cancer.

V and J are TRBV4-3 and TRBJ1-1; the match to TRBD1 covers 7 bases. The CDR3 contains 14 residues. Germline CDR1 and CDR2: LGHNA and YSLEER. J was trimmed by 4 bases and V by 1 base; bases with no gene match: 3. This CDR3 is CASSQATGSTEAFF. The CDR3 DNA is TGCGCCAGCAGCCAAGCGACAGGGAGCACTGAAGCTTTCTTT.

This clone appeared a single time. This chain links TRBV2 with TRBJ1-1; TRBD1 might be the D (5 bases). The CDR3 contains 13 residues. V was shortened by 8 bases and J by 3 bases, with 13 bases between the two germline ends. Germline V gene sequence: CDR1 SNHLY, CDR2 FYNNEI. The CDR3 sequence: CASQDLGDTEAFF. The CDR3 DNA sequence: TGTGCCAGCCAAGACCTGGGGGACACTGAAGCTTTCTTT.

The gene calls are TRBV10-3 and TRBJ1-1, with a possible D match to TRBD1 (6 bases). Trimming cost V 10 bases and J 1 base, with 16 bases left between them. Germline CDR1 and CDR2: ENHRY and SYGVKD. There are 14 residues in the CDR3. The CDR3 DNA reads TGTGCCACCCAGGGGTCAACGAAGAACACTGAAGCTTTCTTT. It yields the protein CATQGSTKNTEAFF.

This clone appeared a few times. The V gene is TRBV11-3, the J gene TRBJ2-5; the match to TRBD2 covers 7 bases. The ends lost 5 bases at V and 0 bases at J; junction bases unmatched: 3. There are 14 residues in the CDR3. The germline V gene encodes CDR1 SGHNT and CDR2 YENEEA. CDR3 protein: CASSIAGDQETQYF. CDR3 DNA sequence: TGTGCCAGCAGCATCGCGGGGGACCAAGAGACCCAGTACTTC.

The J gene is TRBJ1-1, the V gene TRBV6-6, with TRBD1 matching 7 bases. The V gene's germline CDR1 is MNHNY and CDR2 SVGAGI (reference sequence). V lost 5 bases to trimming and J lost 11 bases; unmatched junction nucleotides: 8. This CDR3 comprises 12 residues. In nucleotides, the CDR3 is TGTGCCAGCAGTGTACAGGGGTTGGGCGCTTTCTTT. Translating it yields CASSVQGLGAFF.

With respect to this clone: The same CDR3 arises from other DNA sequences in this sample as well. The chain employs TRBV30 and TRBJ1-3; possible D gene TRBD1, 6 bases. The CDR3 runs 15 residues. CDR1 is GTSNPN, CDR2 SVGIG, per germline (reference sequence). The V end was cut by 4 bases, the J end by 7 bases, with 20 bases between. The CDR3 coding sequence is TGTGCCTGGAACCCATTGACAGGTTTTGGGAACACCATATATTTT. This codes for CAWNPLTGFGNTIYF. Together with reference TRBV30 and TRBJ1-3, the CDR3 gives the full variable domain: SQTIHQWPATLVQPVGSPLSLECTVEGTSNPNLYWYRQAAGRGLQLLFYSVGIGQISSEVPQNLSASRPQDRQFILSSKKLLLSDSGFYLCAWNPLTGFGNTIYFGEGSWLTVV.

This sequence joins TRBV5-1 and TRBJ1-1; possibly TRBD1 for D (5 bases). Trimming removed 0 bases from V and 6 bases from J, with 12 bases in between. From germline, CDR1 is SGHRS and CDR2 YFSETQ. This CDR3 contains 14 residues. The DNA of the CDR3 is TGCGCCAGCAGCTTGGGGGTGGGGACCTCTGAAGCTTTCTTT. It codes for CASSLGVGTSEAFF.

J is TRBJ2-5 and V is TRBV11-2; perhaps D is TRBD1 or TRBD2 (6 bases each). Germline values: CDR1 SGHAT, CDR2 FQNNGV. The CDR3 is made up of 16 amino acids. V lost 4 bases and J lost 0, with 15 bases in between. CDR3 coding DNA: TGTGCCAGCAGCTCTGGAGGGACACCGTACCAAGAGACCCAGTACTTC. Translated: CASSSGGTPYQETQYF.